This record covers a single TCR beta chain. Antigen unknown. The sample belongs to a study of cytomegalovirus exposure and HLA in healthy donors. Nominally healthy donors were sampled, though unrecorded immune exposures were likely. The PCR was carried out with 60 Vbeta primers and 13 Jbeta primers. Sequencing used immunoSEQ multiplex PCR; TCRdb keeps in-frame clones, though not all of them. The sample has 250,000 to 350,000 clones, around 86% seen once. From germline, CDR1 is SGHTA and CDR2 FQGTGA. Trimming removed 5 bases from V and 2 bases from J; junction bases left unmatched: 5. This CDR3 is 15 amino acids long. Notes on the study in general: Reports indicate that TCR beta sequences accurately predicted the HLA-A and HLA-B alleles of most subjects. The Asian-associated ancestry cluster reportedly had fewer N-insertions than the 666-donor mean in a later analysis.

Specimen: PBMCs. The TCR was taken from a man between 35 and 55 years old in good health and CMV-seropositive. The chain recombines TRBV7-3 with TRBJ2-7; 11 positions agree with TRBD2. CDR3 in amino acids: CASSLVAGGTYEQYF. The CDR3, as DNA: TGTGCCAGCAGCCTCGTAGCGGGAGGGACCTACGAGCAGTACTTC.